The next 15 T cell receptor beta chains were all read from a single sample in a study of cytomegalovirus exposure and HLA in healthy donors. Primers included in the PCR were 60 Vbeta and 13 Jbeta primers. Using immunoSEQ multiplex PCR, the repertoire was profiled, and TCRdb retains in-frame clones only, with some absent. The sample carries around 270,000 clones, under 90% recorded once. Sequencing was performed on PBMCs. These receptors all come from a girl under 10 years old in good health and CMV-seronegative.

The CDR3 bases are TGTGCCAGCTCACTCAGACAACCCAGCACAGATACGCAGTATTTT. It yields the protein CASSLRQPSTDTQYF. The V gene is TRBV18, the J gene TRBJ2-3; D is undetermined. Germline V gene sequence: CDR1 KGHSH, CDR2 LQKENI. V shed 4 bases and J shed 0 bases, with 11 bases lying between them. This CDR3 has 15 residues.

This chain uses TRBV14 with TRBJ1-3, with TRBD1 identical over 9 bases. The CDR3 runs 17 residues. Looked up from germline, CDR1 is SGHDN and CDR2 is FVKESK. With 5 bases clipped from V and 10 bases from J, the junction kept 18 bases outside the gene matches. The CDR3 DNA reads as TGTGCCAGCAGCGCGGGACAGGGAATCTTTCCTCGGGGTACCATATATTTT. This codes for CASSAGQGIFPRGTIYF.

The chain is built from TRBV20-1 and TRBJ1-2, with D possibly being TRBD1 (5 bases). CDR1 and CDR2 from the germline V gene are DFQATT and SNEGSKA (reference sequence). Deletions cut 6 bases from V and 4 bases from J, with 9 bases between. This CDR3 comprises 11 residues. The CDR3 DNA reads TGCAGTGCAGCGACAGTCTATGGCTACACCTTC. Protein sequence: CSAATVYGYTF.

This clone occurred once. Its ends do not fully match the called genes, so a read error is possible. V gene TRBV2 combines with J gene TRBJ2-7; 7 nucleotides line up with TRBD1. From germline, CDR1 is SNHLY and CDR2 FYNNEI. The CDR3 extends over 15 amino acids. The CDR3 loop is CASSERGPTPYEQHF. CDR3 in DNA: TGTGCCAGCAGTGAAAGGGGGCCCACCCCCTACGAGCAGCACTTC. Supplemented by reference TRBV2 and TRBJ2-7, the full variable domain reads EPEVTQTPSHQVTQMGQEVILRCVPISNHLYFYWYRQILGQKVEFLVSFYNNEISEKSEIFDDQFSVERPDGSNFTLKIRSTKLEDSAMYFCASSERGPTPYEQHFGPGTRLTVT.

This clone was seen only once. The chain combines TRBV28 with TRBJ2-1; TRBD2 aligns across 8 bases. CDR3 size: 16 residues. Germline lookup yields CDR1 MDHEN and CDR2 SYDVKM. The V segment lost 6 bases and the J segment 5 bases; nucleotides outside the gene matches: 12. In DNA, the CDR3 is TGTGCCAGCAGGCTGGGACTAGTGGGATTCGACAATGAGCAGTTCTTC. Its protein is CASRLGLVGFDNEQFF.

This clone was detected once. The J gene is TRBJ2-3, the V gene TRBV11-2; TRBD2 agrees at 7 bases. V was pared by 2 bases and J by 4 bases, with 9 bases of the junction left unmatched. The CDR3 contains 16 residues. Germline CDR1 SGHAT, CDR2 FQNNGV. The CDR3 coding sequence is TGTGCCAGCAGCTTATCTAGCGGCCGGACCCCAGATACGCAGTATTTT. Protein product: CASSLSSGRTPDTQYF. The entire variable domain, with the rest obtained from reference TRBV11-2 and TRBJ2-3, is as follows: EAGVAQSPRYKIIEKRQSVAFWCNPISGHATLYWYQQILGQGPKLLIQFQNNGVVDDSQLPKDRFSAERLKGVDSTLKIQPAKLEDSAVYLCASSLSSGRTPDTQYFGPGTRLTVL.

The V gene is TRBV27, the J gene TRBJ1-1; unclear D gene. This CDR3 region has 14 residues. V gave up 2 bases and J gave up 1 base, with 8 bases separating them. The germline V gene encodes CDR1 MNHEY and CDR2 SMNVEV (reference sequence). The chain's CDR3 is CASSLLAKNTEAFF. Written as DNA, the CDR3 is TGTGCCAGCAGTTTACTCGCGAAGAACACTGAAGCTTTCTTT.

J is TRBJ1-1 and V is TRBV7-3; the D gene is possibly TRBD1 (5 bases). Between the trimmed V and J ends, which lost 5 bases and 3 bases, there was a span of 10 bases. CDR3 length: 13 amino acids. Germline V lookup: CDR1 SGHTA, CDR2 FQGTGA. This CDR3 is CASSAGRDTEAFF. In DNA, the CDR3 is TGTGCCAGCAGCGCGGGACGGGACACTGAAGCTTTCTTT.

This clone showed up just a few times. J is TRBJ1-1 and V is TRBV5-4, with D maybe TRBD1 (6 bases). Germline CDR1 reads SGHNT; CDR2 reads YYREEE (reference sequence). The CDR3 spans 12 residues. V dropped 1 base and J dropped 6 bases, with 7 bases sitting between them. The CDR3 DNA reads as TGTGCCAGCAGCTTGAGGACAGCTGAAGCTTTCTTT. As protein: CASSLRTAEAFF.

This chain joins TRBV30 and TRBJ1-3; D uncertain. Germline lookup yields CDR1 GTSNPN and CDR2 SVGIG (reference sequence). Trimming stripped 2 bases from V and 2 bases from J, with 13 bases between. The CDR3 length is 15 residues. This chain's CDR3 is CAWSLWSRTGNTIYF. In DNA form, the CDR3 reads TGTGCCTGGAGTTTATGGAGTCGAACTGGAAACACCATATATTTT.

The chain employs TRBV28 and TRBJ1-4; no clear D. The CDR3 contains 16 residues. Germline CDR1 reads MDHEN; CDR2 reads SYDVKM. Trimming shortened V by 2 bases and J by 8 bases, and 18 bases separated the two germline ends. CDR3 in amino acids: CASSLGRRVLEEKLFF. In DNA, the CDR3 is TGTGCCAGCAGTTTAGGGCGGAGGGTCCTAGAAGAAAAACTGTTTTTT.

This chain joins TRBV19 and TRBJ2-7; 9 positions match TRBD1. CDR1 is LNHDA and CDR2 is SQIVND in the germline V gene (reference sequence). J gave up 1 base and V 5 bases, and 3 bases lay outside the gene matches. The CDR3 length is 14 residues. For the CDR3, the DNA is TGTGCCAGTAGTCCGACAGGGGGTTCCTACGAGCAGTACTTC. Protein product: CASSPTGGSYEQYF.

The J gene is TRBJ2-7, the V gene TRBV27; TRBD2 might be the D (5 bases). This CDR3 spans 15 amino acids. V was clipped by 3 bases and J by 2 bases, with 14 bases between them. CDR1 and CDR2 from the germline V gene are MNHEY and SMNVEV (reference sequence). The CDR3 here is CASSLSGNGAYEQYF. DNA for the CDR3: TGTGCCAGCAGTTTGTCTGGGAACGGGGCCTACGAGCAGTACTTC.

The V and J genes are TRBV5-1 and TRBJ2-5, with TRBD2 as a possible D gene (6 bases). The CDR3 length is 13 residues. The germline gives CDR1 SGHRS, CDR2 YFSETQ. V lost 2 bases and J 4 bases, leaving 9 bases between the germline ends. The CDR3 DNA reads TGCGCCAGCAGCTTTTACGGGGGAGAGACCCAGTACTTC. This translates into CASSFYGGETQYF.

This clone appeared a single time. The CDR3 DNA is TGTGCCAGCAGTTTAAGGCAGGGAGGTTATGGCTACACCTTC. This encodes CASSLRQGGYGYTF. This chain joins TRBV27 and TRBJ1-2, with a weak D call TRBD1 (5 bases). The CDR3 runs to 14 residues. Deletions cut 2 bases from V and 5 bases from J, with 12 bases between. CDR1 is MNHEY and CDR2 is SMNVEV in the germline V gene (reference sequence).